The 2 T cell receptor beta chains given below trace back to one sample, sequenced in a study of CXCR4 blockade with PD-1 therapy in pancreatic cancer (dated by TCRdb to the late 2010s). The library was obtained by the immunoSEQ multiplex PCR assay. Not all clones reach the TCRdb copy of this immuneACCESS table, which keeps in-frame sequences only. Checked studies attribute under half of the gap to unresolved V genes and leave the rest unexplained. The sample has a few thousand clones on record, under 50% of them singletons. Approximately 6.2% of the sample lies in the top ten. Sequencing input: tumor tissue. The receptors come from a human donor with pancreatic ductal adenocarcinoma.

Within the sample, this clone is medium-sized. The chain has TRBV11-3 and TRBJ2-4; D is possibly TRBD2 (6 bases). Germline V gene data show CDR1 as SGHNT and CDR2 as YENEEA. V was cut by 5 bases and J by 4 bases, with 12 bases left in between. This CDR3 comprises 14 residues. The CDR3 DNA is TGTGCCAGCAGCCAACCAGCGGGTAAAAACATTCAGTACTTC. This sequence encodes CASSQPAGKNIQYF.

This clone was seen a few times. The V and J genes are TRBV18 and TRBJ2-7; 8 bases map to TRBD2. This CDR3 is 15 amino acids long. Per the germline V gene, CDR1 is KGHSH and CDR2 is LQKENI. J lost 6 bases, V lost 1 base, and 8 bases had no gene match. This CDR3 reads CASSPHSGSRIEQYF. CDR3 DNA sequence: TGTGCCAGCTCACCACACAGCGGGAGTCGGATCGAGCAGTACTTC.